Following are 27 T cell receptor beta chains from one sample sequenced in a study of OX40 agonist ivuxolimab in advanced cancers. Clones were sequenced by immunoSEQ multiplex PCR, and TCRdb holds only the in-frame ones, with some missing. The top ten hold 2% to 2.5% of the sample, which has under 80,000 clones, around 88% seen once. This specimen was CD4+ or CD8+ T cells sorted from blood, taken in a trial of the OX40 agonist ivuxolimab. These receptors all come from an adult with an advanced solid tumor such as melanoma, head and neck, liver or kidney cancer.

This clone was found once. The rearrangement uses TRBV5-8 and TRBJ2-5; TRBD1 matches 9 bases. The V segment lost 5 bases and the J segment 3 bases; nucleotides outside the gene matches: 8. Germline lookup yields CDR1 SGHTS and CDR2 YDEGEE. The CDR3 covers 15 residues. CDR3 in amino acids: CASRGAGTGKETQYF. The CDR3 DNA reads TGTGCCAGCAGGGGAGCCGGGACAGGGAAAGAGACCCAGTACTTC.

The chain combines TRBV9 with TRBJ1-1; no definite D call. The germline V gene encodes CDR1 SGDLS and CDR2 YYNGEE. V lost 4 bases and J 5 bases, leaving 18 bases between the germline ends. The CDR3 is 15 amino acids. The CDR3 region has the DNA TGTGCCAGCAGCCTAGATTGGTCGGGTCAGACTGAAGCTTTCTTT. Amino acids: CASSLDWSGQTEAFF.

The V gene is TRBV5-1, the J gene TRBJ1-1, with D unclear. With 7 bases removed from V and 0 bases from J, the gap between germline ends came to 10 bases. CDR1 SGHRS and CDR2 YFSETQ come from the germline V gene. CDR3 length equals 13 residues. CDR3 sequence: CASRASMNTEAFF. In nucleotides, the CDR3 is TGCGCCAGCCGGGCCTCAATGAACACTGAAGCTTTCTTT.

The rearrangement links TRBV9 to TRBJ2-2; 7 positions agree with TRBD2. V gave up 3 bases and J gave up 6 bases; unmatched junction bases: 11. The germline gives CDR1 SGDLS, CDR2 YYNGEE. CDR3 size: 16 residues. The CDR3 DNA is TGTGCCAGCAGCGGGAGGGCTGCGGGAGTATCCGGGGAGCTGTTTTTT. It is translated as CASSGRAAGVSGELFF.

The chain is built from TRBV2 and TRBJ2-7; 7 bases match TRBD1. The CDR3 length is 15 residues. The germline V gene has CDR1 SNHLY and CDR2 FYNNEI. V lost 1 base, J lost 3 bases, and 6 bases stayed unmatched. The CDR3 is CASSEGGGYRYEQYF. DNA for the CDR3: TGTGCCAGCAGTGAAGGAGGGGGCTATCGCTACGAGCAGTACTTC.

The chain couples TRBV29-1 to TRBJ2-5, with 9 bases fitting TRBD2. The CDR3 has 16 amino acids. Losses at the gene ends were 7 bases for V and 5 bases for J; bases not matched to a gene: 17. Germline V gene data show CDR1 as SQVTM and CDR2 as ANQGSEA. In DNA form, the CDR3 reads TGCAGCGCCGGGGGCGGGGGGGCTGATGTTGCGGAGACCCAGTACTTC. It yields the protein CSAGGGGADVAETQYF.

This chain uses TRBV7-9 with TRBJ2-5; a possible D gene is TRBD1 (5 bases). The CDR3 spans 12 residues. Deletions cut 1 base from V and 12 bases from J, with 12 bases between. Germline CDR1 and CDR2: SEHNR and FQNEAQ (reference sequence). The CDR3: CASSLEGLREYF. The DNA of the CDR3 is TGTGCCAGCAGCTTAGAGGGCCTCAGGGAGTACTTC.

V is TRBV7-2 and J is TRBJ1-5, with D unresolved. V dropped 4 bases and J dropped 3 bases, with 10 bases sitting between them. Germline V gene data show CDR1 as SGHTA and CDR2 as FQGNSA. CDR3 size: 14 residues. The CDR3 DNA follows: TGTGCCAGCAGCTCGATCAGCAACAATCAGCCCCAGCATTTT. Its translation: CASSSISNNQPQHF.

This chain links TRBV27 with TRBJ2-5; TRBD2 aligns across 13 bases. Germline trimming cut 4 bases from V and 4 bases from J; bases unmatched to any gene: 3. The CDR3 has 15 residues. Germline CDR1 MNHEY, CDR2 SMNVEV (reference sequence). The CDR3 spells CASSSRLAGGETQYF. The CDR3 nucleotides read TGTGCCAGCAGTTCTAGACTAGCGGGAGGAGAGACCCAGTACTTC.

V is TRBV19 and J is TRBJ2-5; 11 bases are shared with TRBD2. From germline, CDR1 is LNHDA and CDR2 SQIVND (reference sequence). The CDR3 has 15 residues. Losses at the gene ends were 7 bases for V and 1 base for J; bases not matched to a gene: 5. The CDR3 is CASTRTSGSQETQYF. The CDR3 DNA reads as TGTGCCAGTACCCGGACTAGCGGGTCCCAAGAGACCCAGTACTTC.

The CDR3 region is CASTRYSTGELFF. In nucleotides, the CDR3 is TGTGCCAGCACCAGATACTCCACCGGGGAGCTGTTTTTT. The V and J genes are TRBV7-2 and TRBJ2-2; D is unresolved. The ends were cut back, 7 bases at V and 4 bases at J, with 10 bases in the middle. Germline CDR1 reads SGHTA; CDR2 reads FQGNSA. This CDR3 is built from 13 residues.

V and J are TRBV27 and TRBJ2-4; TRBD1 aligns across 9 bases. Germline CDR1 reads MNHEY; CDR2 reads SMNVEV (reference sequence). This CDR3 spans 16 amino acids. Losses at the gene ends were 5 bases for V and 1 base for J; bases not matched to a gene: 6. CDR3: CASSPTGGLAKNIQYF. CDR3 coding DNA: TGTGCCAGCAGTCCAACAGGGGGCTTGGCCAAAAACATTCAGTACTTC.

The gene calls are TRBV6-1 and TRBJ1-3; D is unresolved. V gave up 3 bases and J gave up 5 bases, with 8 bases separating them. CDR3 length: 13 amino acids. Looked up from germline, CDR1 is MNHNS and CDR2 is SASEGT. In DNA, the CDR3 is TGTGCCAGCAGTGATCATCATCGAAACACCATATATTTT. It yields the protein CASSDHHRNTIYF.

This sequence joins TRBV18 and TRBJ1-2, with 12 bases that match TRBD1. The germline CDR1 and CDR2 sequences are KGHSH and LQKENI. V lost 8 bases and J lost 8; bases outside the gene matches: 6. CDR3 length: 13 residues. The CDR3 sequence: CASRSGTGGGYTF. In DNA, the CDR3 is TGTGCCAGCCGATCCGGGACAGGGGGCGGCTACACCTTC.

The gene calls are TRBV9 and TRBJ2-5; D not resolved. CDR1 SGDLS and CDR2 YYNGEE come from the germline V gene. V was shortened by 4 bases and J by 5 bases, with 6 bases between the two germline ends. The CDR3 sequence is 11 residues long. The CDR3 sequence is CASSSTETQYF. The CDR3 DNA follows: TGTGCCAGCAGCTCTACCGAGACCCAGTACTTC.

This clone occurred once. The chain links TRBV19 to TRBJ2-7; unclear D gene. V dropped 2 bases and J dropped 2 bases, with 7 bases sitting between them. Germline CDR1 LNHDA, CDR2 SQIVND (reference sequence). The length of the CDR3 is 13 residues. The CDR3 is CASSISLAYEQYF. CDR3 bases: TGTGCCAGTAGTATATCCCTCGCCTACGAGCAGTACTTC.

The CDR3 region is CASSDGNQPQHF. As DNA, the CDR3 is TGTGCCAGCAGCGATGGCAATCAGCCCCAGCATTTT. The chain links TRBV27 to TRBJ1-5; no reliable D call. CDR3 length equals 12 residues. The germline V gene encodes CDR1 MNHEY and CDR2 SMNVEV (reference sequence). The V end was cut by 6 bases, the J end by 2 bases, with 5 bases between.

The chain is built from TRBV15 and TRBJ1-2; D unclear. The V end was cut by 5 bases, the J end by 4 bases, with 8 bases between. The CDR3 has 12 residues. CDR1 LNHNV and CDR2 YYDKDF come from the germline V gene (reference sequence). In nucleotides, the CDR3 is TGTGCCACCAGCTCCCTGGGCTATGGCTACACCTTC. Encoded protein: CATSSLGYGYTF.

This clone was seen more than once but under ten times. This rearrangement joins TRBV6-1 to TRBJ1-5; D remains ambiguous. The CDR3 is 11 residues long. Looked up from germline, CDR1 is MNHNS and CDR2 is SASEGT. V dropped 9 bases and J dropped 0 bases, with 3 bases sitting between them. CDR3 region: CASDSNQPQHF. The CDR3 DNA reads TGTGCCAGTGATAGCAATCAGCCCCAGCATTTT.

The genes are TRBV19 and TRBJ2-7; TRBD1 aligns across 9 bases. This CDR3 has 14 residues. V was pared by 6 bases and J by 3 bases, with 6 bases of the junction left unmatched. The V gene's germline CDR1 is LNHDA and CDR2 SQIVND (reference sequence). CDR3 sequence: CASRPRDRVYEQYF. The CDR3 DNA reads TGTGCCAGTAGGCCCCGGGACAGGGTCTACGAGCAGTACTTC.

V gene TRBV5-1 combines with J gene TRBJ2-3; 7 bases are a match to TRBD1. Germline-derived CDR1 and CDR2 are SGHRS and YFSETQ. The CDR3 loop spans 14 amino acids. V gave up 4 bases and J gave up 3 bases; unmatched junction bases: 5. The CDR3 sequence: CASSHRQGTDTQYF. CDR3 DNA: TGCGCCAGCAGCCATCGACAGGGAACAGATACGCAGTATTTT.

The J gene is TRBJ2-1, the V gene TRBV25-1; 10 bases fit TRBD2. The germline CDR1 and CDR2 sequences are MGHDK and SYGVNS. The J segment lost 3 bases and the V segment lost 8 bases, leaving 4 bases of the junction unmatched. The CDR3 sequence is 14 residues long. The CDR3 reads CASVPSGSYNEQFF. The CDR3 DNA is TGTGCCAGCGTTCCTAGCGGGAGCTACAATGAGCAGTTCTTC.

The chain joins TRBV7-3 to TRBJ1-6; no reliable D call. Germline assignment: CDR1 SGHTA and CDR2 FQGTGA. The CDR3 contains 14 residues. Trimming pared 3 bases from V and 9 bases from J, leaving 12 bases between. CDR3 in DNA: TGTGCCAGCAGCTTGACCAATACGGCTTCACCCCTCCACTTT. It encodes CASSLTNTASPLHF.

J is TRBJ2-1 and V is TRBV7-3, with D perhaps TRBD2 (6 bases). CDR3 size: 16 residues. V shed 2 bases and J shed 10 bases, with 21 bases lying between them. Germline V gene sequence: CDR1 SGHTA, CDR2 FQGTGA. CDR3 amino acids: CASSLRAGWRVREQFF. Here the CDR3 DNA reads TGTGCCAGCAGCTTACGAGCAGGTTGGAGGGTTCGGGAGCAGTTCTTC.

CDR3 amino acids: CASSLKGESSEEQYF. The CDR3, as DNA: TGTGCCAGCAGCTTGAAGGGGGAGTCTAGCGAGGAGCAGTACTTC. The rearrangement joins TRBV5-4 to TRBJ2-7; D assignment may be TRBD1 or TRBD2 (6 bases each). V was clipped by 1 base and J by 7 bases, with 18 bases between them. The CDR3 length is 15 residues. Germline CDR1 SGHNT, CDR2 YYREEE (reference sequence).

J is TRBJ2-2 and V is TRBV28, with TRBD2 identical over 13 bases. The CDR3 has 15 amino acids. CDR1 and CDR2 from the germline V gene are MDHEN and SYDVKM. The V and J ends lost 5 bases and 6 bases, in that order; junction bases with no gene match: 3. CDR3: CASSTSGRGAGELFF. CDR3 nucleotides: TGTGCCAGCAGTACTAGCGGGAGGGGAGCCGGGGAGCTGTTTTTT.

The J gene is TRBJ2-3, the V gene TRBV13; the D gene is possibly TRBD2 (6 bases). The CDR3 is 12 amino acids. CDR1 is PRHDT and CDR2 is FYEKMQ in the germline V gene (reference sequence). Trimming shortened V by 5 bases and J by 3 bases, and 6 bases separated the two germline ends. The CDR3, as DNA: TGTGCCAGCAGCCGGGGGACAGATACGCAGTATTTT. It is translated as CASSRGTDTQYF.